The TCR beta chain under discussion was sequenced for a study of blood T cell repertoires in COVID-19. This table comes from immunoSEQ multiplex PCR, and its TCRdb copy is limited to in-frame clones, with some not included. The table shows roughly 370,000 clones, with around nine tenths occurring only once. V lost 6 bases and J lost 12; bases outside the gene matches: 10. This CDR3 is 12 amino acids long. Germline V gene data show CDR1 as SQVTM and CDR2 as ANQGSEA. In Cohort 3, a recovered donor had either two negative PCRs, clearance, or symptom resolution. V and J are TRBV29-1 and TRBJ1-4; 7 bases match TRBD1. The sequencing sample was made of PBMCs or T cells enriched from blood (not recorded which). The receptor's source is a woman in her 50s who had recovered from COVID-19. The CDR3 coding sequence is TGCAGCGTGGCGGGACAGCGCGCGGAACTGTTTTTT. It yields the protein CSVAGQRAELFF. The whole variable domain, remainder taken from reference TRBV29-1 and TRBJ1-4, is SAVISQKPSRDICQRGTSLTIQCQVDSQVTMMFWYRQQPGQSLTLIATANQGSEATYESGFVIDKFPISRPNLTFSTLTVSNMSPEDSSIYLCSVAGQRAELFFGSGTQLSVL.